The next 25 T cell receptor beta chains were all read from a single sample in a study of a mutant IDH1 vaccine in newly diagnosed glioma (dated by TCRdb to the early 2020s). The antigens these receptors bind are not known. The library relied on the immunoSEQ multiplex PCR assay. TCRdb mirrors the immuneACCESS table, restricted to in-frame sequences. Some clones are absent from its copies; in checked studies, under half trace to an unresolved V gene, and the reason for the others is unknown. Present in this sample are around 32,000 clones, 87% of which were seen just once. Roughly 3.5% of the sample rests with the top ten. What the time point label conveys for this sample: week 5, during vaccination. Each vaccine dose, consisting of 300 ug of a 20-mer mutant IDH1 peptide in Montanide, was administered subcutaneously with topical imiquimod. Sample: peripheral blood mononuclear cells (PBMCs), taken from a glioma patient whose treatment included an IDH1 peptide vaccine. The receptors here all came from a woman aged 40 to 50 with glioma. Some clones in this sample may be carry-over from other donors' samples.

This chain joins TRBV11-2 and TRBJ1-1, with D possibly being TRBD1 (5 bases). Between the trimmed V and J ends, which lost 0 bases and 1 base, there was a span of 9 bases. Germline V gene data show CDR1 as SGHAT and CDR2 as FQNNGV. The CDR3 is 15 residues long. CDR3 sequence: CASSLDVGGNTEAFF. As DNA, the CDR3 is TGTGCCAGCAGCTTAGACGTGGGGGGGAACACTGAAGCTTTCTTT.

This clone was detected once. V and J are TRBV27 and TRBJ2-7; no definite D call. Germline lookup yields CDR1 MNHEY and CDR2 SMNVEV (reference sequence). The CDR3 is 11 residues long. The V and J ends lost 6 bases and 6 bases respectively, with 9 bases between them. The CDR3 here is CASSRASEQYF. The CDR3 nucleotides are TGTGCCAGCAGCCGGGCCTCCGAGCAGTACTTC.

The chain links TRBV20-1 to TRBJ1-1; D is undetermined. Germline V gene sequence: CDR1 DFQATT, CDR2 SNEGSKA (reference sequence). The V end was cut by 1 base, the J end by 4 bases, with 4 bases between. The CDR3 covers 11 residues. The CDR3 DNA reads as TGCAGTGCTAGAGGGGGCACTGAAGCTTTCTTT. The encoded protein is CSARGGTEAFF.

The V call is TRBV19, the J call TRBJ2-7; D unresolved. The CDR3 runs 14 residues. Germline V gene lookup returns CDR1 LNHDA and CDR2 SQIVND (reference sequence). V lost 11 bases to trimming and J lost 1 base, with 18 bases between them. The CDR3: CASSASSDSYEQYF. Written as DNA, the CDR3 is TGTGCCTCATCAGCCAGTTCCGATTCCTACGAGCAGTACTTC.

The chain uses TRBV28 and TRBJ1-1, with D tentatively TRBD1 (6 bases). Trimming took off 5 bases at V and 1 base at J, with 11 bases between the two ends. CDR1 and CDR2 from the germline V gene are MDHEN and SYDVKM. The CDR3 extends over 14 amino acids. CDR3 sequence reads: CASSNPGQNTEAFF. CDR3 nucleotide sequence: TGTGCCAGCAGTAACCCGGGACAGAACACTGAAGCTTTCTTT.

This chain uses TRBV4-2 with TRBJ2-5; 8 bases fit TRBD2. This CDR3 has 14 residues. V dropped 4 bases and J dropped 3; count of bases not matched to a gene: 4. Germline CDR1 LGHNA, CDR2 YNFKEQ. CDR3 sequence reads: CASSRAAGEETQYF. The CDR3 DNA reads TGTGCCAGCAGCCGAGCAGCGGGGGAAGAGACCCAGTACTTC.

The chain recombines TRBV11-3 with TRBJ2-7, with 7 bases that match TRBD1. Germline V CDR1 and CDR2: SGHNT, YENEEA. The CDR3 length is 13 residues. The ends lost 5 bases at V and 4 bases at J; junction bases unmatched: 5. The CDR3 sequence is CASSGNRGYEQYF. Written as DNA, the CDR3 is TGTGCCAGCAGCGGAAACAGGGGTTACGAGCAGTACTTC.

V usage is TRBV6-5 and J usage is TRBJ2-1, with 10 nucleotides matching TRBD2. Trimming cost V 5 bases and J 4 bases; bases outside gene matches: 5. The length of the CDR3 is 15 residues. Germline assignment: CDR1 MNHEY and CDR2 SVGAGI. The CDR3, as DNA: TGTGCCAGCAGTGGGAGCGGGGGGGCTTACAATGAGCAGTTCTTC. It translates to CASSGSGGAYNEQFF.

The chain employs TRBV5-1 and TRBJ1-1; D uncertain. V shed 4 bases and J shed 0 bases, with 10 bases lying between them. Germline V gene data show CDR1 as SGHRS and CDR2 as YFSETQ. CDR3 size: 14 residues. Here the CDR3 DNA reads TGCGCCAGCAGCACCGGGCCCTTGAACACTGAAGCTTTCTTT. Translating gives CASSTGPLNTEAFF.

The CDR3 sequence is CATGGSTPGGAEPRGREQFF. CDR3 bases: TGTGCCACCGGTGGCTCGACTCCAGGGGGCGCAGAGCCGAGAGGGCGGGAGCAGTTCTTC. The chain links TRBV15 to TRBJ2-1; 8 nucleotides agree with TRBD1. The CDR3 spans 20 residues. V shed 8 bases and J 10 bases; nucleotides not matched to a gene: 31. CDR1 LNHNV and CDR2 YYDKDF come from the germline V gene (reference sequence).

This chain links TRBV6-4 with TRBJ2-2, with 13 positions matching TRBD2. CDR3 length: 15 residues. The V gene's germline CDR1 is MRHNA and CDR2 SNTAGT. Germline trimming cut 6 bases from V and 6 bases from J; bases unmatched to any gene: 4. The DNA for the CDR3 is TGTGCCAGCAGAAGGACTAGCGGGAGTCCCGGGGAGCTGTTTTTT. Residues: CASRRTSGSPGELFF.

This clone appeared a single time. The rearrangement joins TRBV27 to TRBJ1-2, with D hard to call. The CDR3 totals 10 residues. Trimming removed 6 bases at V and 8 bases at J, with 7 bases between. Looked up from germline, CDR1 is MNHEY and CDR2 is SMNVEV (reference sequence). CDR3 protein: CASRSRGYTF. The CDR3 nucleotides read TGTGCCAGCAGGAGCCGAGGCTACACCTTC.

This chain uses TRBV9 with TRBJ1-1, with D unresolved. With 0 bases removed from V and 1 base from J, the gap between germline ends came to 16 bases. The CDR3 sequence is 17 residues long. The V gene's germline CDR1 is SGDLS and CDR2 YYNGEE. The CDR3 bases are TGTGCCAGCAGCGTAGTAAGGTCGGGAAGACAGAACACTGAAGCTTTCTTT. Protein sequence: CASSVVRSGRQNTEAFF.

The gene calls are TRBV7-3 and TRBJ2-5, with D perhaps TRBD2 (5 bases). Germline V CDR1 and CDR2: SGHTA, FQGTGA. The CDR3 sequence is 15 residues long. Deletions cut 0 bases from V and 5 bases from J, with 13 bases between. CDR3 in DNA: TGTGCCAGCAGCTTAACGGGCTCCTGGAGGGAGACCCAGTACTTC. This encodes CASSLTGSWRETQYF.

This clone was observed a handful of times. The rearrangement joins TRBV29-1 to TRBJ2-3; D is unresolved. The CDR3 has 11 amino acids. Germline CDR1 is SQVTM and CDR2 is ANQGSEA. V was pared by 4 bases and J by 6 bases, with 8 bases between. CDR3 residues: CSVVLGDTQYF. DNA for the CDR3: TGCAGCGTTGTGCTTGGGGATACGCAGTATTTT.

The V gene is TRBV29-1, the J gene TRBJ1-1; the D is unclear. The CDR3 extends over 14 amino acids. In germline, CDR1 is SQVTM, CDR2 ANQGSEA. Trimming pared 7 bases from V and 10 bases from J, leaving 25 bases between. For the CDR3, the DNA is TGCAGCGCCGGAACGTCCGGGGTTGGCGCGGGAGCTTTCTTT. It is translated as CSAGTSGVGAGAFF.

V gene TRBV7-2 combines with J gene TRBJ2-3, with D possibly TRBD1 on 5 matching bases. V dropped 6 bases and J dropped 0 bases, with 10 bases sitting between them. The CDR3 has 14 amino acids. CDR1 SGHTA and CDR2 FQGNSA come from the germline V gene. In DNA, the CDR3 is TGTGCCAGCAGTTCGGACATTAGCACAGATACGCAGTATTTT. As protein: CASSSDISTDTQYF.

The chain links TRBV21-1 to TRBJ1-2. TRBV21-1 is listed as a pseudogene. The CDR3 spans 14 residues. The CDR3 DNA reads TGTGCCAGCAGCAATATCGGGACCGCCTATGGCTACACCTTC. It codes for CASSNIGTAYGYTF.

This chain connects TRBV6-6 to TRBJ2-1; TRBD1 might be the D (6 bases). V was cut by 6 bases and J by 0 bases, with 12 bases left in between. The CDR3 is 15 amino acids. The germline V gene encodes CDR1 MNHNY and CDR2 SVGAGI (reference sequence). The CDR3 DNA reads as TGTGCCAGCAGCCATAGGGGGAACTCCTACAATGAGCAGTTCTTC. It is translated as CASSHRGNSYNEQFF.

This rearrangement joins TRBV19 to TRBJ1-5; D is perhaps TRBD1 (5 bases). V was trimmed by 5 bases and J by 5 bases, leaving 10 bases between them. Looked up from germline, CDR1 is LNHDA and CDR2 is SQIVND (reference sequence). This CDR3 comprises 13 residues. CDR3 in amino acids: CASSSRGYQPQHF. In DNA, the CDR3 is TGTGCCAGTAGTTCGCGGGGGTATCAGCCCCAGCATTTT.

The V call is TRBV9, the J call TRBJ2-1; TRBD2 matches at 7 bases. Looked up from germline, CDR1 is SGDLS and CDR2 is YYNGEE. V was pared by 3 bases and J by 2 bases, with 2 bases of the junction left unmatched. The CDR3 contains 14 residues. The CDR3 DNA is TGTGCCAGCAGCGACGGGACTACCTACAATGAGCAGTTCTTC. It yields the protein CASSDGTTYNEQFF.

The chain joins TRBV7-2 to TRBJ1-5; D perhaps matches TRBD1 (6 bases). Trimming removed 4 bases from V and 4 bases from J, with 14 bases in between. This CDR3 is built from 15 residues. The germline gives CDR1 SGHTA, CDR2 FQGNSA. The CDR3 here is CASSSTGTLNQPQHF. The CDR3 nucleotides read TGTGCCAGCAGCTCTACCGGGACACTTAATCAGCCCCAGCATTTT. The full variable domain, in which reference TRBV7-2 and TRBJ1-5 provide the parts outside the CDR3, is GAGVSQSPSNKVTEKGKDVELRCDPISGHTALYWYRQSLGQGLEFLIYFQGNSAPDKSGLPSDRFSAERTGGSVSTLTIQRTQQEDSAVYLCASSSTGTLNQPQHFGDGTRLSIL.

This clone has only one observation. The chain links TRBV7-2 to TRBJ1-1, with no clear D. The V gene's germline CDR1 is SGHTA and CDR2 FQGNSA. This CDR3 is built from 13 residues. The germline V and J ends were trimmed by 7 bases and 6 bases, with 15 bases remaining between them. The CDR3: CASNGGRGAEAFF. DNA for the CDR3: TGTGCCAGCAACGGAGGGCGCGGGGCTGAAGCTTTCTTT.

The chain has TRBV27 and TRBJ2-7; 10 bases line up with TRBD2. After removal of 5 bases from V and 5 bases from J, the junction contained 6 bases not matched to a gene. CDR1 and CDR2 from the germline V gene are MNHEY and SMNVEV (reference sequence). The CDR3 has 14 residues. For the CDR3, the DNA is TGTGCCAGCAGTCCCAGCGGGAGGGGGCACGAGCAGTACTTC. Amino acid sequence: CASSPSGRGHEQYF.

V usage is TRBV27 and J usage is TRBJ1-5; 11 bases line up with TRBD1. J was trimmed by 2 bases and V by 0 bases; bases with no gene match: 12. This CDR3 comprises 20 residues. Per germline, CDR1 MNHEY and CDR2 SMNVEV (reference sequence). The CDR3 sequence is CASSLSDQDGQGAGNQPQHF. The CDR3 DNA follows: TGTGCCAGCAGTTTATCCGATCAAGATGGACAGGGGGCTGGCAATCAGCCCCAGCATTTT.